The T cell receptor (beta chain) described here comes from a study of cytomegalovirus exposure and HLA in healthy donors. A remark on this clone: Its specificity is unknown.

V gave up 0 bases and J gave up 1 base, with 9 bases separating them. Per germline, CDR1 KGHSH and CDR2 LQKENI. The length of the CDR3 is 15 residues. The PCR was carried out with 60 Vbeta primers and 13 Jbeta primers. The data were produced by immunoSEQ multiplex PCR, yet TCRdb's version contains in-frame clones alone and is incomplete. The table lists 200,000 to 250,000 clones, around four fifths of them singletons. Regarding the study as a whole: Later work associated roughly 15,000 TCR beta sequences with HLA alleles at 0.05 false discovery rate.

Sequencing was done on a sample of PBMCs. The receptor was isolated from a woman in her forties in good health and CMV-seronegative. The chain links TRBV18 to TRBJ2-5; the D is unclear. The CDR3 protein is CASSPPGQAQETQYF. The CDR3, as DNA: TGTGCCAGCTCACCACCAGGCCAGGCCCAAGAGACCCAGTACTTC.